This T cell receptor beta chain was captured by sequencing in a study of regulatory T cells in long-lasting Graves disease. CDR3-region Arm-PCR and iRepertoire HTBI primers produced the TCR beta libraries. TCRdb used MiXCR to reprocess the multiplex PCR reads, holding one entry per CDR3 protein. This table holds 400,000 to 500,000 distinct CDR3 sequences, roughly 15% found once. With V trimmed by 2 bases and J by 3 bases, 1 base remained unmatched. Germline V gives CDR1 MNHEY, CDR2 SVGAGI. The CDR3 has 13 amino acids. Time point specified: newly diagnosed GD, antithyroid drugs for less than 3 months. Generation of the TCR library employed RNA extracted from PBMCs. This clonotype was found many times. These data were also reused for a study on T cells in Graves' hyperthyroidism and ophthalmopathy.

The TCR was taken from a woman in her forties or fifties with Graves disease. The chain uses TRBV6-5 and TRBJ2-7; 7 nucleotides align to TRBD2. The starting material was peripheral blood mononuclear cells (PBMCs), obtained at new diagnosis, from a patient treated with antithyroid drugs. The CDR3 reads CASSYASGYEQYF. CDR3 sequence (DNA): TGTGCCAGCAGTTACGCTAGCGGCTACGAGCAGTACTTC.